The next 25 T cell receptor beta chains were all read from a single sample in a study of a mutant IDH1 vaccine in newly diagnosed glioma (dated by TCRdb to the early 2020s). No antigen is known for these receptors. The protocol used for the library was the immunoSEQ multiplex PCR assay. TCRdb mirrors the immuneACCESS table, restricted to in-frame sequences. Some clones are absent from its copies; in checked studies, under half trace to an unresolved V gene, and the reason for the others is unknown. Counted in this sample were about 130,000 clones; around 80% of them appeared once. Of the sample, under 7% falls within the top ten clones. The sample's time point label, decoded: week 11, during vaccination. A 20-mer mutant IDH1 peptide at 300 micrograms in Montanide made up each vaccine dose, which was injected subcutaneously together with topical imiquimod. The sample here was PBMCs, taken from a glioma patient whose treatment included an IDH1 peptide vaccine. These receptors were obtained from a middle-aged man with glioma.

CDR3 in amino acids: CASSLGPGLAGVNEQYF. The DNA of the CDR3 is TGTGCCAGCAGCTTAGGCCCGGGACTAGCGGGAGTCAACGAGCAGTACTTC. The chain links TRBV13 to TRBJ2-5, with 14 bases lining up with TRBD2. The end of the DNA is better explained by TRBJ2-7, so the J call may be wrong. The germline gives CDR1 PRHDT, CDR2 FYEKMQ (reference sequence). This CDR3 is built from 17 residues.

The J gene is TRBJ2-1, the V gene TRBV10-3; 8 bases are shared with TRBD1. The CDR3 consists of 14 residues. V was pared by 6 bases and J by 0 bases, with 1 base of the junction left unmatched. Germline-derived CDR1 and CDR2 are ENHRY and SYGVKD. CDR3 sequence: CAIRGQDSYNEQFF. In nucleotides, the CDR3 is TGTGCCATCAGGGGACAGGACTCCTACAATGAGCAGTTCTTC.

CDR3 sequence: CSVEDLQWGGRGSGELFF. CDR3 DNA: TGCAGCGTTGAAGATCTTCAGTGGGGCGGGAGAGGGTCCGGGGAGCTGTTTTTT. The chain employs TRBV29-1 and TRBJ2-2, with 7 bases lining up with TRBD2. With V trimmed by 0 bases and J by 6 bases, 16 bases remained unmatched. This CDR3 has 18 amino acids. Germline-derived CDR1 and CDR2 are SQVTM and ANQGSEA.

J is TRBJ1-6 and V is TRBV4-3; D is uncertain. This CDR3 contains 19 residues. Germline assignment: CDR1 LGHNA and CDR2 YSLEER. The V gene lost 0 bases and the J gene lost 0 bases, with 15 bases spanning the gap. The CDR3 DNA follows: TGCGCCAGCAGCCAAGATTCCCCTCGGCGAAGCTCCTATAATTCACCCCTCCACTTT. It yields the protein CASSQDSPRRSSYNSPLHF.

This clone occurred once. This chain connects TRBV4-2 to TRBJ2-5; D not resolved. Germline values: CDR1 LGHNA, CDR2 YNFKEQ. This CDR3 has 15 amino acids. V was pared by 0 bases and J by 5 bases, with 13 bases between. In nucleotides, the CDR3 is TGTGCCAGCAGCCAAGATGGAGCCGTTGGGGAGACCCAGTACTTC. This encodes CASSQDGAVGETQYF.

In nucleotides, the CDR3 is TGTGCCAGCAGTGGAGGCAGGGAGTCGAGTCAGCCCCAGCATTTT. It specifies CASSGGRESSQPQHF. The rearrangement joins TRBV2 to TRBJ1-5; perhaps TRBD1 as D (5 bases). Germline V CDR1 and CDR2: SNHLY, FYNNEI. This CDR3 contains 15 residues. V was trimmed by 4 bases and J by 6 bases, leaving 16 bases between them.

This clone was seen more than once but under ten times. The gene calls are TRBV4-3 and TRBJ2-7; D may correspond to TRBD1 or TRBD2 (5 bases each). CDR1 LGHNA and CDR2 YSLEER come from the germline V gene. The CDR3 consists of 19 residues. V dropped 3 bases and J dropped 0 bases, with 24 bases sitting between them. CDR3 bases: TGCGCCAGCAGCCAGGGGATCGTGACTCTAGCAGGGAGCTCCTACGAGCAGTACTTC. This sequence encodes CASSQGIVTLAGSSYEQYF.

The rearrangement uses TRBV7-2 and TRBJ1-2, with D maybe TRBD1 (6 bases). Germline values: CDR1 SGHTA, CDR2 FQGNSA. The V end lost 6 bases, the J end lost 3 bases, and 17 bases lay between the germline ends. This CDR3 contains 15 residues. CDR3 sequence (DNA): TGTGCCAGCAGTTACCGGGGACAACCCGACTATGGCTACACCTTC. This sequence encodes CASSYRGQPDYGYTF.

This clone was recorded a few times. The chain couples TRBV4-2 to TRBJ2-1, with a tentative D call TRBD2 (6 bases). CDR1 and CDR2 from the germline V gene are LGHNA and YNFKEQ. Trimming left V 5 bases short and J 6 bases short, with 23 bases between. The length of the CDR3 is 17 residues. In DNA form, the CDR3 reads TGTGCCAGCAGCTTGGGAGGCACAGCCTTCACCTTCAATGAGCAGTTCTTC. Translated, it gives CASSLGGTAFTFNEQFF.

This chain joins TRBV2 and TRBJ1-2; possibly TRBD1 for D (5 bases). The CDR3 loop spans 13 amino acids. V shed 5 bases and J shed 5 bases, with 12 bases lying between them. Germline V gene sequence: CDR1 SNHLY, CDR2 FYNNEI. Here the CDR3 DNA reads TGTGCCAGCAGTCTACAGGATTCTTATGGCTACACCTTC. It yields the protein CASSLQDSYGYTF.

The chain links TRBV7-2 to TRBJ1-3; possible D gene TRBD1, 6 bases. Looked up from germline, CDR1 is SGHTA and CDR2 is FQGNSA. V lost 1 base and J 4 bases, leaving 11 bases between the germline ends. There are 15 residues in the CDR3. Here the CDR3 reads CASSLVAGVGNTIYF. The CDR3 coding sequence is TGTGCCAGCAGCTTAGTGGCAGGGGTAGGAAACACCATATATTTT.

The chain carries TRBV5-1 and TRBJ1-2; possibly TRBD1 for D (6 bases). Germline CDR1 reads SGHRS; CDR2 reads YFSETQ. The CDR3 loop spans 13 amino acids. V lost 4 bases and J 3 bases, leaving 10 bases between the germline ends. DNA of the CDR3: TGCGCCAGCAGCCCACAGGGAGACTATGGCTACACCTTC. Translation gives CASSPQGDYGYTF.

The chain uses TRBV25-1 and TRBJ1-2; TRBD1 agrees at 8 bases. The length of the CDR3 is 17 residues. V shed 2 bases and J 5 bases; nucleotides not matched to a gene: 13. Germline V gene sequence: CDR1 MGHDK, CDR2 SYGVNS. The CDR3 region has the DNA TGTGCCAGCAGTGAACCCCGGACAGGGCCCATCCTATATGGCTACACCTTC. Its protein product is CASSEPRTGPILYGYTF.

This clone was found a few times. The J gene is TRBJ1-3, the V gene TRBV7-9; D possibly corresponds to TRBD1 (6 bases). The germline V gene has CDR1 SEHNR and CDR2 FQNEAQ (reference sequence). V lost 5 bases, J lost 3 bases, and 20 bases lay in between. The CDR3 extends over 17 amino acids. The DNA for the CDR3 is TGTGCCAGCAGCCCCGGCCAAATGGGGGCAGGTGGAAACACCATATATTTT. Translating gives CASSPGQMGAGGNTIYF.

The chain combines TRBV7-6 with TRBJ2-7; the D gene is possibly TRBD1 (6 bases). CDR3 length equals 11 residues. The V and J ends lost 5 bases and 12 bases respectively, with 14 bases between them. In germline, CDR1 is SGHVS, CDR2 FNYEAQ. CDR3 amino acids: CASSTRDKWYF. DNA of the CDR3: TGTGCCAGCAGCACCCGGGACAAGTGGTACTTC.

The V call is TRBV7-9, the J call TRBJ2-7; D unclear. This CDR3 is built from 13 residues. From germline, CDR1 is SEHNR and CDR2 FQNEAQ (reference sequence). Trimming took off 0 bases at V and 5 bases at J, with 8 bases between the two ends. The CDR3 DNA reads TGTGCCAGCAGCTTAGCGTCCCCAAACGAGCAGTACTTC. Encoded protein: CASSLASPNEQYF.

This chain uses TRBV7-9 with TRBJ1-6; D gene uncertain. Trimming cost V 5 bases and J 0 bases, with 17 bases left between them. The CDR3 runs to 18 residues. Germline-derived CDR1 and CDR2 are SEHNR and FQNEAQ (reference sequence). The CDR3 DNA follows: TGTGCCAGCAGCCCAGTATCGGGGATTAGCTCCTATAATTCACCCCTCCACTTT. This codes for CASSPVSGISSYNSPLHF.

This clone showed up just once. This sequence joins TRBV11-2 and TRBJ1-1; D remains ambiguous. The V gene lost 8 bases and the J gene lost 0 bases, with 7 bases spanning the gap. The CDR3 length is 12 residues. Germline values: CDR1 SGHAT, CDR2 FQNNGV. CDR3 amino acids: CASCTVNTEAFF. The CDR3, as DNA: TGTGCCAGCTGTACTGTGAACACTGAAGCTTTCTTT.

The J gene is TRBJ2-3, the V gene TRBV7-2; D is uncertain. V was shortened by 5 bases and J by 0 bases, with 12 bases between the two germline ends. This CDR3 has 15 amino acids. Germline V lookup: CDR1 SGHTA, CDR2 FQGNSA. CDR3 sequence reads: CASSRYYTSTDTQYF. The CDR3 DNA reads as TGTGCCAGCAGCCGTTATTACACTAGCACAGATACGCAGTATTTT.

This clone was counted a few times. This chain links TRBV4-1 with TRBJ1-5, with TRBD1 matching 9 bases. Trimming removed 0 bases from V and 1 base from J; junction bases left unmatched: 16. Germline CDR1 is MGHRA and CDR2 is YSYEKL. The CDR3 spans 21 residues. The CDR3 loop reads CASSQDSRDRAWLKSNQPQHF. In nucleotides, the CDR3 is TGCGCCAGCAGCCAAGATTCTAGGGACAGGGCTTGGTTGAAAAGCAATCAGCCCCAGCATTTT.

This chain joins TRBV7-2 and TRBJ1-5; D uncertain. Trimming left V 1 base short and J 10 bases short, with 14 bases between. Germline V gene lookup returns CDR1 SGHTA and CDR2 FQGNSA. The CDR3 is 14 residues long. The CDR3 sequence is CASSLVDNDDPQHF. The CDR3 DNA is TGTGCCAGCAGCTTAGTCGACAATGATGATCCCCAGCATTTT.

The count of this clone is one. The chain combines TRBV7-2 with TRBJ2-5; 11 bases fit TRBD2. After removal of 5 bases from V and 2 bases from J, the junction contained 4 bases not matched to a gene. This CDR3 comprises 15 residues. The germline CDR1 and CDR2 sequences are SGHTA and FQGNSA. The DNA for the CDR3 is TGTGCCAGCAGCCTTAGCGGGAGGGAGCAAGAGACCCAGTACTTC. Its translation: CASSLSGREQETQYF.

The chain carries TRBV6-1 and TRBJ1-3; 9 nucleotides align to TRBD1. The germline CDR1 and CDR2 sequences are MNHNS and SASEGT. Unmatched junction bases numbered 0, after V lost 6 bases and J lost 0 bases. The CDR3 covers 14 residues. CDR3 coding DNA: TGTGCCAGCAGGACAGGGGGCTCTGGAAACACCATATATTTT. It specifies CASRTGGSGNTIYF.

The chain's CDR3 is CASSRPGADSYEQYF. The CDR3 DNA reads TGTGCCAGCAGCCGTCCCGGGGCAGACTCCTACGAGCAGTACTTC. The chain joins TRBV7-8 to TRBJ2-7, with D perhaps being TRBD1 or TRBD2 (5 bases each). V lost 5 bases and J 0 bases, leaving 14 bases between the germline ends. There are 15 residues in the CDR3. CDR1 is SGHVS, CDR2 FQNEAQ, per germline.

This clone appeared once. V gene TRBV7-9 combines with J gene TRBJ1-2, with 7 bases fitting TRBD1. The CDR3 is made up of 12 amino acids. J was trimmed by 7 bases and V by 11 bases; bases with no gene match: 10. The germline V gene has CDR1 SEHNR and CDR2 FQNEAQ (reference sequence). This CDR3 is CAGGTAVGGYTF. The CDR3 coding sequence is TGTGCCGGTGGGACAGCGGTAGGTGGCTACACCTTC.